This section outlines one T cell receptor (beta chain) sequence together with its context. Its antigen remains unidentified. The junction departs from germline at one end; a sequencing error may be responsible. The sample is drawn from a study of cytomegalovirus exposure and HLA in healthy donors. Study conclusions and caveats: Most TCRs appeared rarely, but some public TCRs recurred in many donors. Researchers reportedly found TCR beta sequences accurately predicted most subjects' HLA-A and HLA-B alleles. A later analysis found TCR association rates differed by HLA locus, highest for DRB1 and lowest for HLA-C.

The CDR3 consists of 15 residues. CDR1 SGHRS and CDR2 YFSETQ come from the germline V gene. In the PCR, 60 Vbeta and 13 Jbeta primers were used. Repertoires were generated with immunoSEQ multiplex PCR, while TCRdb's copy carries only in-frame clones and drops some. Here the sample spans about 190,000 clones, roughly three quarters being singletons. The chain is built from TRBV5-1 and TRBJ1-4, with D unresolved. This sequence originates from a woman between 18 and 29 years old in good health and CMV-seronegative. Material for sequencing was PBMCs. CDR3 sequence reads: CASSLNSGSNEKLVF. CDR3 DNA sequence: TGCGCCAGCAGCTTAAACAGCGGAAGTAATGAAAAACTGGTTTTT.